This T cell receptor (beta chain) came from a study of T cell responses to AZD1222 COVID-19 vaccine. Profiling relied on immunoSEQ multiplex PCR, and the TCRdb table lists in-frame clones only, not all of them. In the table there are about 120,000 clones, about 88% of which are singletons. Regarding the study as a whole: Once two AZD1222 doses were given, Spike-specific TCR breadth and depth went up.

The V gene's germline CDR1 is MNHEY and CDR2 SMNVEV (reference sequence). V was pared by 0 bases and J by 5 bases, with 11 bases between. The CDR3 consists of 15 residues. This clone showed up just once. What it recognizes is unknown. V gene TRBV27 combines with J gene TRBJ2-1; unclear D gene. The sequence was obtained from an adult in good health. This material consisted of peripheral blood, taken on day 0 of AZD1222 vaccination. The CDR3 DNA follows: TGTGCCAGCAGTTTATCCGGTTTGGGCAACAATGAGCAGTTCTTC. Residues: CASSLSGLGNNEQFF.